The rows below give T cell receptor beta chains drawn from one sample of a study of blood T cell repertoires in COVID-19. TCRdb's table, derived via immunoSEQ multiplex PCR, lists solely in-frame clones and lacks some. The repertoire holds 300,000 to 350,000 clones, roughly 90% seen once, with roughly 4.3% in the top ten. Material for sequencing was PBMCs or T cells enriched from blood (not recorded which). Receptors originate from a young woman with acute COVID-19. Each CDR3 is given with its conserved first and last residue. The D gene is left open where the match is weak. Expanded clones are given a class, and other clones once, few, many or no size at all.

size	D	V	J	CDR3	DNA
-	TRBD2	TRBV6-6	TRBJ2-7	CASTVTGGRRTYEQYF	TGTGCCAGCACAGTAACCGGCGGGAGGCGAACCTACGAGCAGTACTTC
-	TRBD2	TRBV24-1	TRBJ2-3	CATRSPSGNTDTQYF	TGTGCCACCAGATCTCCTAGCGGGAACACAGATACGCAGTATTTT
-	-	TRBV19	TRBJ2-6	CASSPTSLTSGANVLTF	TGTGCCAGTAGTCCTACGAGCTTAACTTCTGGGGCCAACGTCCTGACTTTC
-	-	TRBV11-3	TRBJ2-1	CASSASTLNEQFF	TGTGCCAGCAGCGCCTCGACTCTGAATGAGCAGTTCTTC
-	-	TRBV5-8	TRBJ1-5	CASPFTPLGSNQPQHF	TGTGCCAGCCCCTTCACCCCACTCGGTAGCAATCAGCCCCAGCATTTT
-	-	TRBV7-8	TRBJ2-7	CASRIGPGGKSEQYF	TGTGCCAGCAGAATCGGTCCTGGGGGGAAATCCGAGCAGTACTTC
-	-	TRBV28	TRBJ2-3	CASSSASFGSSTDTQYF	TGTGCCAGCAGTTCCGCATCGTTCGGGTCTAGCACAGATACGCAGTATTTT
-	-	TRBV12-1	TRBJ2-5	CASSFTDPLRGWGQETQYF	TGTGCCAGCAGCTTCACTGACCCATTGCGGGGTTGGGGCCAAGAGACCCAGTACTTC
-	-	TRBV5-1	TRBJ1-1	CASSFSMNTEAFF	TGCGCCAGCAGCTTTTCAATGAACACTGAAGCTTTCTTT
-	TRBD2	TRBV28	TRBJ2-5	CASSPGLAVQETQYF	TGTGCCAGCAGCCCGGGACTAGCGGTTCAAGAGACCCAGTACTTC
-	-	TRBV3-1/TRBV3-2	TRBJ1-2	CASSQDYSGGYTF	TGTGCCAGCAGCCAAGATTATTCAGGCGGCTACACCTTC
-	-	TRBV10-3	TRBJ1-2	CAISESAGRGDYGYTF	TGTGCCATCAGTGAGTCGGCCGGGAGGGGCGACTATGGCTACACCTTC
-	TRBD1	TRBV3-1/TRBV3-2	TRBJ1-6	CASSLQGVNSPLHF	TGTGCCAGCAGCCTACAGGGGGTGAATTCACCCCTCCACTTT
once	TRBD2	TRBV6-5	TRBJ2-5	CASGGSGTAETQYF	TGTGCCAGCGGGGGTAGCGGGACGGCAGAGACCCAGTACTTC
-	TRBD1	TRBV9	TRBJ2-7	CASSVHDRGSSYEQYF	TGTGCCAGCAGCGTACACGACAGGGGAAGCTCCTACGAGCAGTACTTC
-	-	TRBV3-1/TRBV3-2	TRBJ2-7	CASSHSGPYEQYF	TGTGCCAGCAGCCATAGTGGTCCCTACGAGCAGTACTTC
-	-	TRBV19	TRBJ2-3	CASSIFADSTDTQYF	TGTGCCAGTAGTATCTTTGCGGATAGCACAGATACGCAGTATTTT
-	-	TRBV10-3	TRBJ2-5	CAISEWDYQETQYF	TGTGCCATCAGTGAGTGGGACTACCAAGAGACCCAGTACTTC
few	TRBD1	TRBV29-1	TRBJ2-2	CSANRGKANTGELFF	TGCAGCGCAAACAGGGGGAAGGCGAACACCGGGGAGCTGTTTTTT
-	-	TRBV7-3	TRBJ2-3	CASSFSTADTQYF	TGTGCCAGCAGCTTTTCTACTGCAGATACGCAGTATTTT
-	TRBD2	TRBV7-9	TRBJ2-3	CASSSGLAGASDTQYF	TGTGCCAGCAGCTCGGGACTAGCGGGAGCATCGGATACGCAGTATTTT
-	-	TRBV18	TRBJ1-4	CASSPRQATNEKLFF	TGTGCCAGCTCACCTCGACAGGCAACTAATGAAAAACTGTTTTTT
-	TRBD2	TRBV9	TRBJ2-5	CASSVGLAGVRETQYF	TGTGCCAGCAGCGTAGGACTAGCGGGAGTGAGGGAGACCCAGTACTTC
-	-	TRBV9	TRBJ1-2	CASSVATGRGSYGYTF	TGTGCCAGCAGCGTTGCGACAGGCAGGGGCTCCTATGGCTACACCTTC
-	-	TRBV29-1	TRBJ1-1	CSGRVWLNTEAFF	TGCAGCGGCAGGGTTTGGCTGAACACTGAAGCTTTCTTT
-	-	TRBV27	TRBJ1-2	CASSLGGRDGYTF	TGTGCCAGCAGTTTGGGGGGGCGGGATGGCTACACCTTC
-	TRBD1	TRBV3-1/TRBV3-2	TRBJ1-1	CASSQETGGTNTEAFF	TGTGCCAGCAGCCAAGAGACAGGGGGCACGAACACTGAAGCTTTCTTT
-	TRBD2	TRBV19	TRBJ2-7	CASRLAGGGSYEQYF	TGTGCCAGTAGACTAGCGGGAGGCGGCTCCTACGAGCAGTACTTC
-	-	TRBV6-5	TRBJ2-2	CASSSDPNTGELFF	TGTGCCAGCAGTAGCGATCCGAACACCGGGGAGCTGTTTTTT
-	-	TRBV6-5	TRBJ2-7	CASRGGAPYEQYF	TGTGCCAGCCGAGGAGGGGCTCCCTACGAGCAGTACTTC
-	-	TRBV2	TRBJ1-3	CASGPGNTIYF	TGTGCCAGCGGGCCTGGAAACACCATATATTTT
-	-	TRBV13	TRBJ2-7	CASSPESSYEQYF	TGTGCCAGCAGCCCGGAGAGCTCCTACGAGCAGTACTTC
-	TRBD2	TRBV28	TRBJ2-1	CASTSYSGNNEQFF	TGTGCCAGCACCTCCTACAGCGGGAATAATGAGCAGTTCTTC
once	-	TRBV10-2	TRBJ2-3	CASSAGFRNAQNPADTQYF	TGCGCCAGCAGTGCAGGATTCCGCAATGCCCAAAACCCCGCAGATACGCAGTATTTT
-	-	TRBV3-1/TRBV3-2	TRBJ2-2	CASSPRGLTNTGELFF	TGTGCCAGCAGCCCTAGGGGACTCACAAACACCGGGGAGCTGTTTTTT
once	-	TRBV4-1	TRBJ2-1	CASSQDSYNEQFF	TGCGCCAGCAGCCAAGATTCATACAATGAGCAGTTCTTC
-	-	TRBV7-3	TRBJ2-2	CASSRSTANTGELFF	TGTGCCAGCAGCAGATCGACAGCGAACACCGGGGAGCTGTTTTTT
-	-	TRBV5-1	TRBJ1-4	CASSFQSGANEKLFF	TGCGCCAGCAGCTTTCAGTCCGGAGCTAATGAAAAACTGTTTTTT
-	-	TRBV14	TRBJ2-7	CASSQAGLLYEQYF	TGTGCCAGCAGCCAGGCAGGATTACTCTACGAGCAGTACTTC
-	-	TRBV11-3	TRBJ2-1	CASGLLAFPSYNEQFF	TGTGCCAGCGGTCTCCTTGCCTTCCCCAGCTACAATGAGCAGTTCTTC
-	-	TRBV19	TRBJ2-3	CASSIAAGSMTDTQYF	TGTGCCAGTAGTATAGCTGCAGGGTCCATGACAGATACGCAGTATTTT
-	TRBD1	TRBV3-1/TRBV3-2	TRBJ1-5	CASSPGAGGEQPQHF	TGTGCCAGCAGCCCGGGAGCAGGGGGCGAACAGCCCCAGCATTTT
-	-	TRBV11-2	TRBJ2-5	CASSLGGVETQYF	TGTGCCAGCAGCTTAGGGGGGGTGGAGACCCAGTACTTC
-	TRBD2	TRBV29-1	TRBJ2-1	CSVEDVLLAGFRAYNEQFF	TGCAGCGTTGAGGATGTGCTACTAGCGGGATTCCGGGCCTACAATGAGCAGTTCTTC
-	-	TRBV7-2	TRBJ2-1	CASSFSRTPSYNEQFF	TGTGCCAGCAGCTTTTCCAGGACACCCTCCTACAATGAGCAGTTCTTC
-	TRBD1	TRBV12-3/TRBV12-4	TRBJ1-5	CASRDRGQPQHF	TGTGCCAGCAGAGACAGGGGTCAGCCCCAGCATTTT
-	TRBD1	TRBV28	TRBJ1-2	CASSRTGVNNRYTF	TGTGCCAGCAGTCGGACAGGGGTTAATAATCGCTACACCTTC
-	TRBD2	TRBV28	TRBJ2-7	CASSLLAGPLYEQYF	TGTGCCAGCAGTTTATTAGCGGGACCCTTATACGAGCAGTACTTC
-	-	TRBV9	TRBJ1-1	CASSVEVKLRDGAFF	TGTGCCAGCAGCGTAGAGGTGAAATTGCGGGATGGGGCTTTCTTT